Listed below are T cell receptor beta chains from one sample, sequenced in a study of blood T cell repertoires in COVID-19. Using immunoSEQ multiplex PCR, the repertoire was profiled, and TCRdb retains in-frame clones only, with some absent. The table has about 250,000 clones, approximately 79% seen once; the top ten hold about 4%. Sequencing used peripheral blood. Every receptor here comes from a woman between 40 and 55 years old with active or convalescent COVID-19. CDR3s include the opening cysteine and the closing phenylalanine or tryptophan. The D gene is left open where the match is weak. The size field is filled for only some rows; it gives once, few, many or a size class.

clone_size	d_call	v_call	j_call	cdr3_aa	cdr3_nt
NA	NA	TRBV5-6	TRBJ1-2	CASSFTGGSYGYTF	TGTGCCAGCAGCTTTACAGGTGGCTCCTATGGCTACACCTTC
NA	NA	TRBV30	TRBJ1-2	CAWSVWGGGGYTF	TGTGCCTGGAGTGTATGGGGCGGTGGTGGCTACACCTTC
few	NA	TRBV11-2	TRBJ1-2	CASSLMTAGYGYTF	TGTGCCAGCAGCTTGATGACAGCAGGCTATGGCTACACCTTC
NA	NA	TRBV28	TRBJ1-1	CASSFEANTEAFF	TGTGCCAGCAGTTTCGAGGCGAACACTGAAGCTTTCTTT
once	NA	TRBV7-6	TRBJ2-5	CASSPHQETQYF	TGTGCCAGCAGCCCCCATCAAGAGACCCAGTACTTC
NA	NA	TRBV3-1/TRBV3-2	TRBJ1-2	CASSQIQGYGYTF	TGTGCCAGCAGCCAGATACAGGGCTATGGCTACACCTTC
NA	NA	TRBV3-1/TRBV3-2	TRBJ1-2	CASSQVADYGYTF	TGTGCCAGCAGCCAAGTTGCAGACTATGGCTACACCTTC
NA	NA	TRBV30	TRBJ2-2	CAWSPITGELFF	TGTGCCTGGAGTCCCATCACCGGGGAGCTGTTTTTT
NA	NA	TRBV28	TRBJ2-5	CASSGQGSRSYETQYF	TGTGCCAGCAGTGGGCAAGGGAGCAGGAGTTATGAGACCCAGTACTTC
many	NA	TRBV29-1	TRBJ1-3	CSAKAGTIYF	TGCAGCGCGAAGGCGGGCACCATATATTTT
NA	NA	TRBV30	TRBJ1-2	CAWSLTDLLGYTF	TGTGCCTGGAGTTTGACAGACCTTTTGGGCTACACCTTC
NA	TRBD1	TRBV7-9	TRBJ2-7	CASSPWTGEGEKQYF	TGTGCCAGCAGCCCCTGGACAGGGGAAGGGGAGAAGCAGTACTTC
few	TRBD2	TRBV19	TRBJ2-5	CASSIYPAGGPVEETQYF	TGTGCCAGTAGTATCTATCCAGCGGGGGGGCCAGTAGAAGAGACCCAGTACTTC
NA	NA	TRBV30	TRBJ2-2	CAWSAGYTGELFF	TGTGCCTGGAGTGCCGGGTACACCGGGGAGCTGTTTTTT
NA	NA	TRBV5-4	TRBJ1-1	CASSLTGSNTEAFF	TGTGCCAGCAGCTTGACAGGCTCGAACACTGAAGCTTTCTTT
NA	TRBD2	TRBV9	TRBJ2-4	CASSVGLLAGGKNIQYF	TGTGCCAGCAGCGTAGGCTTACTAGCGGGGGGTAAAAACATTCAGTACTTC
NA	TRBD1	TRBV19	TRBJ2-1	CASSRDRGNEQFF	TGTGCCAGTAGTAGGGACAGGGGCAATGAGCAGTTCTTC
NA	NA	TRBV18	TRBJ1-1	CASSPGLGGTEAFF	TGTGCCAGCTCACCTGGGCTCGGGGGCACTGAAGCTTTCTTT
NA	TRBD2	TRBV24-1	TRBJ2-1	CATSERLAGGPKHEQFF	TGTGCCACCAGTGAGCGACTAGCGGGGGGGCCTAAGCATGAGCAGTTCTTC
NA	NA	TRBV5-1	TRBJ2-3	CASSYNTDTQYF	TGCGCCAGCAGCTACAACACAGATACGCAGTATTTT
once	NA	TRBV6-5	TRBJ1-6	CASGTAIAGSPLHF	TGTGCCAGCGGGACTGCGATTGCGGGTTCACCCCTCCACTTT
NA	TRBD1	TRBV9	TRBJ1-1	CASSSQKGGQGARAFF	TGTGCCAGCAGCTCCCAAAAGGGGGGACAGGGGGCGCGGGCTTTCTTT